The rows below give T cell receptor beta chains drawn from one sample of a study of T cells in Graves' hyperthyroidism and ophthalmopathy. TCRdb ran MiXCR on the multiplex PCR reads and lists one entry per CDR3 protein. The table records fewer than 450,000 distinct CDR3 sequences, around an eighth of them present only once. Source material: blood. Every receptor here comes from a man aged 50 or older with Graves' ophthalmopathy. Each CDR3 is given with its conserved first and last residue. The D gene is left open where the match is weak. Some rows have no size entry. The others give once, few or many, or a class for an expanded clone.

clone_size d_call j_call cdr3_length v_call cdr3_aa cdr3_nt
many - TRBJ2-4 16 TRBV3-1 CASSQDPGAAKNIQYF TGTGCCAGCAGCCAAGATCCCGGGGCGGCCAAAAACATTCAGTACTTC
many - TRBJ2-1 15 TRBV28 CASSTRGRVRNEQFF TGTGCCAGCAGCACCCGTGGACGAGTTCGCAATGAGCAGTTCTTC
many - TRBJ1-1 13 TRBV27 CASRGRQHTEAFF TGTGCCAGCAGAGGACGTCAGCACACTGAAGCTTTCTTT
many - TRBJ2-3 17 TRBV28 CASSFPLVAGSTDTQYF TGTGCCAGCAGTTTCCCGTTAGTCGCTGGGAGCACAGATACGCAGTATTTT
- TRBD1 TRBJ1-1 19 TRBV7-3 CASSLRAWDREFANTEAFF TGTGCCAGCAGCTTAAGGGCTTGGGACAGGGAATTTGCGAACACTGAAGCTTTCTTT
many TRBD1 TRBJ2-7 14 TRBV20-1 CSARAPGGLYEQYF TGCAGTGCTAGAGCCCCAGGGGGCCTCTACGAGCAGTACTTC
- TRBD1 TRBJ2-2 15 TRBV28 CASSLTGYNTGELFF TGTGCCAGCAGTCTGACAGGGTATAACACCGGGGAGCTGTTTTTT
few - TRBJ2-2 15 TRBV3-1 CASSTRDPGAGELFF TGTGCCAGCAGCACCCGGGACCCGGGGGCCGGGGAGCTGTTTTTT
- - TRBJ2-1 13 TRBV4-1 CASSQLQGNEQFF TGCGCCAGCAGCCAATTACAGGGCAATGAGCAGTTCTTC
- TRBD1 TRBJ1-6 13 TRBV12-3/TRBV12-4 CASRRDSNSPLHF TGTGCCAGCAGGCGGGACAGTAATTCACCCCTCCACTTT
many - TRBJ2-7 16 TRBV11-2 CASKEPIGLASYEQYF TGTGCCAGCAAGGAGCCGATAGGGCTAGCGAGCTACGAGCAGTACTTC
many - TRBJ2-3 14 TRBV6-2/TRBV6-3 CASSTGRAADTQYF TGTGCCAGCAGCACCGGACGGGCCGCGGATACGCAGTATTTT
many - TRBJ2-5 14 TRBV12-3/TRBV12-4 CASSLTLSGETQYF TGTGCCAGCAGTTTGACCCTCTCAGGGGAGACCCAGTACTTC
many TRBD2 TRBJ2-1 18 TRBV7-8 CASSARGLAGVHYNEQFF TGTGCCAGCAGCGCTAGAGGACTAGCGGGGGTCCACTACAATGAGCAGTTCTTC
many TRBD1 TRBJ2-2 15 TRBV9 CASSVTGADTGELFF TGTGCCAGCAGCGTTACAGGGGCCGACACCGGGGAGCTGTTTTTT
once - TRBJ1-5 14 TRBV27 CASSLSIGYQPQHF TGTGCCAGCAGTTTATCGATCGGTTATCAGCCCCAGCATTTT
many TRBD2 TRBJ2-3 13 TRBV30 CAWSSGSGDTQYF TGTGCCTGGTCAAGCGGGAGTGGGGATACGCAGTATTTT
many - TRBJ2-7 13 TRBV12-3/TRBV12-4 CASRNDNNYEQYF TGTGCCAGCAGGAATGACAATAACTACGAGCAGTACTTC
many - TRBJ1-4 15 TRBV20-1 CSATPRVGVREKLFF TGCAGTGCCACCCCCCGTGTTGGGGTCAGAGAAAAACTGTTTTTT
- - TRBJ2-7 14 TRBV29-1 CSVEDGGGNVEQYF TGCAGCGTTGAAGATGGAGGGGGGAACGTCGAGCAGTACTTC
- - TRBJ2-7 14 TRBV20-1 CSAGDTTHSYEQYF TGCAGTGCTGGGGACACGACCCACTCCTACGAGCAGTACTTC
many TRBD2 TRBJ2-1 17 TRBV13 CASSATGTSGSWDEQFF TGTGCCAGCAGCGCAACCGGGACTAGCGGGAGTTGGGATGAGCAGTTCTTC
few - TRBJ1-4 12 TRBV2 CASSNNDEKLFF TGTGCCAGCAGTAACAACGACGAAAAACTGTTTTTT
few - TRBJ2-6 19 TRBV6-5 CASSYSTLGLLPGANVLTF TGTGCCAGCAGTTACTCGACCCTCGGCTTGCTCCCTGGGGCCAACGTCCTGACTTTC
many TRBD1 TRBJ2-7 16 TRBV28 CASSLETGEILHEQYF TGTGCCAGCAGCCTCGAAACAGGGGAGATCCTCCACGAGCAGTACTTC
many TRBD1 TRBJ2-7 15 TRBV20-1 CSARSPSGTGDEQYF TGCAGTGCCAGATCTCCGTCCGGGACAGGGGATGAGCAGTACTTC
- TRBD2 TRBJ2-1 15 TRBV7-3 CASSLQAGANNGQFF TGTGCCAGCAGCTTACAAGCGGGAGCAAATAATGGGCAGTTCTTC
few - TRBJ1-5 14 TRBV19 CASSNTDGNQPQHF TGTGCCAGTAGCAACACAGACGGAAATCAGCCCCAGCATTTT
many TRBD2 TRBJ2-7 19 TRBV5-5 CASSLLGLGTSGQGYEQYF TGTGCCAGCAGCTTATTGGGGCTTGGGACTAGCGGACAAGGCTACGAGCAGTACTTC
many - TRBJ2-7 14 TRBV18 CASSPGHRPYEQYF TGTGCCAGCTCTCCTGGACACCGGCCTTACGAGCAGTACTTC
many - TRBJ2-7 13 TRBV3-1 CASSQRQTYEQYF TGTGCCAGCAGCCAAAGACAGACCTACGAGCAGTACTTC
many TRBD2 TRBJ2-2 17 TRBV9 CASSVIGSGRYTGELFF TGTGCCAGCAGCGTAATTGGTAGCGGGAGGTACACCGGGGAGCTGTTTTTT
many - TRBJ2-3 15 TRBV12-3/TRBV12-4 CASSQTRGSIDTQYF TGTGCCAGCAGCCAAACCAGGGGTTCGATAGATACGCAGTATTTT
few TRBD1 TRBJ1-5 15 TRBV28 CASALGQGANQPQHF TGTGCCAGCGCCCTAGGGCAGGGGGCGAATCAGCCCCAGCATTTT
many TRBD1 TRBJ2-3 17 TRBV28 CASSPPDRGLSTDTQYF TGTGCCAGCAGTCCCCCCGACAGGGGCCTCTCCACAGATACGCAGTATTTT
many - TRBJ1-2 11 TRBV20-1 CSASSNYGYTF TGCAGTGCTAGCAGTAACTATGGCTACACCTTC